This T cell receptor beta chain was identified in a study of cytomegalovirus exposure and HLA in healthy donors. Points from the study as a whole: The study flagged 150 to 200 TCR beta chains as cytomegalovirus-associated.

About this clone itself: Its antigen remains unknown.

Germline loops: CDR1 LGHNA, CDR2 YSLEER. The junction had 7 bases not matched to a gene; V was cut back by 1 base and J by 6 bases. This CDR3 comprises 16 residues. The primer mix had 60 Vbeta and 13 Jbeta primers. This table comes from immunoSEQ multiplex PCR, and its TCRdb copy is limited to in-frame clones, with some not included. The table lists roughly 150,000 clones, about 79% of them singletons. This chain links TRBV4-3 with TRBJ2-2, with 8 bases matching TRBD1. This clonotype was sampled from a male donor in good health and CMV-seronegative. The specimen sequenced was PBMCs. This CDR3 is CASSQVTGGEAGELFF. The CDR3 DNA reads TGCGCCAGCAGCCAAGTCACAGGGGGTGAGGCCGGGGAGCTGTTTTTT.